Below, 18 T cell receptor beta chains from the same sample are listed, as sequenced in a study of Graves' ophthalmopathy and Graves' hyperthyroidism. Beta-chain TCR CDR3 regions were amplified from RNA transcripts. Scientists carried out first-round RT-PCR using HTBI primers and then a second-round multiplex PCR. TCRdb reanalysed the multiplex PCR reads using MiXCR and keeps one entry per CDR3 protein. Altogether 200,000 to 250,000 distinct CDR3 sequences are present, roughly 29% being singletons, with the ten largest covering 8.5% to 9.5%. The sample consisted of peripheral blood. The origin of the receptors is a man in his forties or fifties with Graves' ophthalmopathy.

This clonotype was seen repeatedly, ten times or more. The rearrangement links TRBV6-2 or TRBV6-3 to TRBJ2-7; D may be TRBD1 or TRBD2 (5 bases each). This CDR3 has 13 residues. With 6 bases removed from V and 4 bases from J, the gap between germline ends came to 13 bases. Germline CDR1 and CDR2: MNHEY and SVGEGT. The CDR3 DNA sequence: TGTGCCAGCAGCGGGGACGAGAAGTACGAGCAGTACTTC. The encoded protein is CASSGDEKYEQYF.

This clonotype appeared many times. The V call is TRBV5-1, the J call TRBJ2-5; weak D call: TRBD2 (6 bases). Trimming removed 0 bases at V and 6 bases at J, with 15 bases between. This CDR3 comprises 15 residues. Germline CDR1 reads SGHRS; CDR2 reads YFSETQ. DNA of the CDR3: TGCGCCAGCAGCTTGGCCGGAGGGGATGCAAAGACCCAGTACTTC. Translating gives CASSLAGGDAKTQYF.

The rearrangement links TRBV6-2 or TRBV6-3 to TRBJ2-5; the D is unclear. V was shortened by 3 bases and J by 2 bases, with 10 bases between the two germline ends. Germline-derived CDR1 and CDR2 are MNHEY and SVGEGT. The CDR3 sequence is 14 residues long. The chain's CDR3 is CASSYTSQQETQYF. The CDR3 DNA reads as TGTGCCAGCAGTTATACCAGTCAACAAGAGACCCAGTACTTC.

This clonotype was counted at least ten times. The rearrangement joins TRBV6-5 to TRBJ1-5, with a weak D call TRBD1 (6 bases). CDR3 length: 14 residues. V gave up 6 bases and J gave up 2 bases, with 11 bases separating them. CDR1 is MNHEY and CDR2 is SVGAGI in the germline V gene. In DNA, the CDR3 is TGTGCCAGCAGAGGGGAGGGGGGCAATCAGCCCCAGCATTTT. The encoded protein is CASRGEGGNQPQHF.

This chain joins TRBV24-1 and TRBJ1-2; 9 bases line up with TRBD1. The CDR3 is made up of 17 amino acids. Trimming removed 5 bases from V and 2 bases from J; junction bases left unmatched: 11. The germline gives CDR1 KGHDR, CDR2 SFDVKD. The CDR3 reads CATSGWDRENENYGYTF. CDR3 nucleotides: TGTGCCACCAGTGGTTGGGACAGGGAAAATGAGAACTATGGCTACACCTTC.

The chain links TRBV11-2 to TRBJ1-1, with D unresolved. V lost 8 bases, J lost 1 base, and 11 bases lay in between. The CDR3 is 13 amino acids. The germline gives CDR1 SGHAT, CDR2 FQNNGV. The CDR3 bases are TGTGCCAGCGGCAGTGGACCGAACACTGAAGCTTTCTTT. Translated, it gives CASGSGPNTEAFF.

Ten or more counts support this clonotype. The chain combines TRBV7-9 with TRBJ2-2, with D unresolved. This CDR3 is built from 14 residues. V was clipped by 1 base and J by 3 bases, with 6 bases between them. Germline CDR1 reads SEHNR; CDR2 reads FQNEAQ (reference sequence). Here the CDR3 reads CASSLDGYTGELFF. The CDR3 nucleotides read TGTGCCAGCAGCTTAGACGGATACACCGGGGAGCTGTTTTTT.

This clonotype was observed at least ten times. This chain uses TRBV6-2 or TRBV6-3 with TRBJ2-7; tentative D call: TRBD2 (5 bases). V lost 6 bases, J lost 5 bases, and 5 bases lay in between. From germline, CDR1 is MNHEY and CDR2 SVGEGT. This CDR3 has 10 amino acids. CDR3 nucleotide sequence: TGTGCCAGCAGGGAGGACGAGCAGTACTTC. Translation gives CASREDEQYF.

This chain connects TRBV7-2 to TRBJ1-2, with 8 bases aligning to TRBD1. The CDR3 consists of 15 residues. Germline V gives CDR1 SGHTA, CDR2 FQGNSA. V dropped 4 bases and J dropped 7; count of bases not matched to a gene: 11. The CDR3 is CASSSTGAGWAGYTF. The CDR3, as DNA: TGTGCCAGCAGCTCGACAGGGGCAGGGTGGGCTGGCTACACCTTC.

In its sample, this clonotype was seen many times. In DNA, the CDR3 is TGTGCCAGCATCTCGGGGCAGGGGTACTACGAGCAGTACTTC. This translates into CASISGQGYYEQYF. This chain links TRBV28 with TRBJ2-7, with D possibly being TRBD1 (6 bases). The CDR3 consists of 14 residues. The ends were cut back, 7 bases at V and 3 bases at J, with 16 bases in the middle. The germline CDR1 and CDR2 sequences are MDHEN and SYDVKM.

This chain uses TRBV12-3 or TRBV12-4 with TRBJ1-3; a possible D gene is TRBD1 (5 bases). The germline V and J ends were trimmed by 11 bases and 0 bases, with 14 bases remaining between them. The CDR3 is 14 residues long. CDR3 bases: TGTGCCTGCGAAACGGACAACTCTGGAAACACCATATATTTT. Its protein product is CACETDNSGNTIYF.

J is TRBJ2-7 and V is TRBV6-2 or TRBV6-3; D is ambiguous. Germline V gives CDR1 MNHEY, CDR2 SVGEGT. The V end was cut by 10 bases, the J end by 3 bases, with 7 bases between. The CDR3 sequence is 10 residues long. The CDR3 coding sequence is TGTGCCACCACCCACTACGAGCAGTACTTC. This encodes CATTHYEQYF.

This clonotype showed up many times. This chain uses TRBV27 with TRBJ1-2; no firm D call. Looked up from germline, CDR1 is MNHEY and CDR2 is SMNVEV (reference sequence). The CDR3 is 13 amino acids. Trimming took 3 bases from V and 3 from J, leaving 8 bases between them. Here the CDR3 DNA reads TGTGCCAGCAGTTTCTCCGAGCACTATGGCTACACCTTC. Residues: CASSFSEHYGYTF.

This clonotype was counted ten times or more. This chain connects TRBV5-1 to TRBJ2-2; D perhaps matches TRBD2 (6 bases). This CDR3 has 14 amino acids. V lost 4 bases to trimming and J lost 4 bases, with 11 bases between them. Per germline, CDR1 SGHRS and CDR2 YFSETQ. CDR3 protein: CASSPASATGELFF. The CDR3 DNA is TGCGCCAGCAGCCCCGCTAGCGCCACCGGGGAGCTGTTTTTT.

The rearrangement uses TRBV6-2 or TRBV6-3 and TRBJ1-1, with D unresolved. The CDR3 runs to 18 residues. The germline CDR1 and CDR2 sequences are MNHEY and SVGEGT. Trimming shortened V by 0 bases and J by 2 bases, and 19 bases separated the two germline ends. The CDR3 region is CASSYSRVRVGRNTEAFF. Written as DNA, the CDR3 is TGTGCCAGCAGTTACTCGAGAGTGAGAGTAGGGCGTAACACTGAAGCTTTCTTT.

There are many counts of this clonotype. The chain employs TRBV6-5 and TRBJ1-1; 9 bases are a match to TRBD1. Trimming took 6 bases from V and 3 from J; bases not matched to a gene: 11. The CDR3 runs 16 residues. Germline CDR1 reads MNHEY; CDR2 reads SVGAGI. The CDR3 reads CASSPDRGVYDTEAFF. The CDR3 DNA is TGTGCCAGCAGCCCTGACAGGGGGGTTTATGACACTGAAGCTTTCTTT.

This chain links TRBV9 with TRBJ2-5; D might be TRBD2 (6 bases). This CDR3 has 14 residues. The V and J ends lost 0 bases and 5 bases respectively, with 11 bases between them. Looked up from germline, CDR1 is SGDLS and CDR2 is YYNGEE. CDR3 region: CASSVGGGTETQYF. CDR3 nucleotides: TGTGCCAGCAGCGTAGGGGGAGGCACCGAGACCCAGTACTTC. Combining the CDR3 with reference TRBV9 and TRBJ2-5 gives the whole variable domain DSGVTQTPKHLITATGQRVTLRCSPRSGDLSVYWYQQSLDQGLQFLIQYYNGEERAKGNILERFSAQQFPDLHSELNLSSLELGDSALYFCASSVGGGTETQYFGPGTRLLVL.

This sequence joins TRBV10-3 and TRBJ2-7; 13 nucleotides line up with TRBD2. Per germline, CDR1 ENHRY and CDR2 SYGVKD. This CDR3 is 15 amino acids long. V trimming: 10 bases; J trimming: 4 bases; junction bases outside the gene matches: 10. The CDR3 DNA is TGTGCCACCACCAAGGGGACTAGCGGGGATTACGAGCAGTACTTC. Translated, it gives CATTKGTSGDYEQYF.